These 17 T cell receptor beta chains were sequenced from one sample in a study of T cells after yellow fever vaccination (dated by TCRdb to between 2018 and 2021). This specimen's treatment or condition label, interpreted: live attenuated yellow fever vaccine strain. Libraries were constructed by 5' RACE. Instrument used: Illumina NovaSeq 6000. Using fastp trimming at Q25 and MiXCR clonotype assembly, TCRdb reanalyzed the public sequencing data and kept in-frame beta chains. CDR3 protein duplicates are merged, each entry listing the most common genes and DNA. For this sample the table gives about 340,000 distinct CDR3 sequences, of which 9.5% to 15% were detected only once. The ten largest account for roughly 3.1% of the sample. This sample comprised CD4+ T cells sorted from PBMCs, obtained 15 days after the yellow fever booster vaccination. The receptor source for this set is a man younger than 30 who received the YFV17D yellow fever vaccine.

This chain links TRBV29-1 with TRBJ2-3, with TRBD1 as a possible D gene (6 bases). This CDR3 spans 16 amino acids. CDR1 is SQVTM and CDR2 is ANQGSEA in the germline V gene. Trimming removed 5 bases at V and 3 bases at J, with 21 bases between. The CDR3 bases are TGCAGCGTTTGGGGGACACAGGGAATTGGTACAGATACGCAGTATTTT. The encoded protein is CSVWGTQGIGTDTQYF.

The chain carries TRBV20-1 and TRBJ2-1, with 11 nucleotides matching TRBD2. This CDR3 comprises 15 residues. Germline lookup yields CDR1 DFQATT and CDR2 SNEGSKA (reference sequence). V gave up 3 bases and J gave up 7 bases; unmatched junction bases: 8. The CDR3 DNA is TGCAGTGCTAGCGATAGCGGGGGGGCGTATAATGAGCAGTTCTTC. Its protein is CSASDSGGAYNEQFF.

The chain links TRBV3-1 to TRBJ2-1; 9 nucleotides line up with TRBD2. The CDR3 sequence is 16 residues long. The germline CDR1 and CDR2 sequences are LGHDT and YNNKEL (reference sequence). The J segment lost 12 bases and the V segment lost 2 bases, leaving 14 bases of the junction unmatched. In DNA form, the CDR3 reads TGTGCCAGCAGCCAATATCCAGCGGGGGGTCCGCTTCGGCAGTTCTTC. It yields the protein CASSQYPAGGPLRQFF.

The V and J genes are TRBV20-1 and TRBJ1-4; D perhaps matches TRBD1 (5 bases). Trimming removed 0 bases from V and 5 bases from J, with 19 bases in between. The CDR3 spans 17 residues. Germline loops: CDR1 DFQATT, CDR2 SNEGSKA (reference sequence). CDR3 nucleotides: TGCAGTGCTAGAGACTACGGGGCGTCTCAAGTGAATGAAAAACTGTTTTTT. Protein product: CSARDYGASQVNEKLFF.

This chain joins TRBV29-1 and TRBJ1-1; D is uncertain. Trimming left V 4 bases short and J 4 bases short, with 16 bases between. CDR3 size: 14 residues. The germline V gene encodes CDR1 SQVTM and CDR2 ANQGSEA. In nucleotides, the CDR3 is TGCAGCGTTGCCCGGCACGCCGGAAGCACTGAAGCTTTCTTT. It yields the protein CSVARHAGSTEAFF.

This clonotype was seen only a few times. The J gene is TRBJ2-5, the V gene TRBV6-5; 9 bases map to TRBD1. The CDR3 extends over 16 amino acids. Germline values: CDR1 MNHEY, CDR2 SVGAGI. V lost 2 bases and J lost 9; bases outside the gene matches: 13. CDR3 protein: CASSYLPGQGRGAQYF. The CDR3 coding sequence is TGTGCCAGCAGTTACCTACCGGGACAGGGACGGGGAGCCCAGTACTTC.

This chain links TRBV4-2 with TRBJ2-1; the match to TRBD1 covers 7 bases. Germline trimming cut 1 base from V and 6 bases from J; bases unmatched to any gene: 9. This CDR3 is built from 16 residues. Germline values: CDR1 LGHNA, CDR2 YNFKEQ. The CDR3 nucleotides are TGTGCCAGCAGCCAAGGATCCCTCAGGGGGACCAATGAGCAGTTCTTC. The encoded protein is CASSQGSLRGTNEQFF.

The chain is built from TRBV12-3 or TRBV12-4 and TRBJ1-5; D is ambiguous. V was clipped by 5 bases and J by 0 bases, with 8 bases between them. This CDR3 is built from 14 residues. Here the CDR3 DNA reads TGTGCCAGCAGTCGTAGTAATAGCAATCAGCCCCAGCATTTT. Its translation: CASSRSNSNQPQHF.

The V and J genes are TRBV5-1 and TRBJ2-1; 9 bases map to TRBD1. Germline V gives CDR1 SGHRS, CDR2 YFSETQ. With V trimmed by 4 bases and J by 8 bases, 13 bases remained unmatched. CDR3 length equals 16 residues. As DNA, the CDR3 is TGCGCCAGCAGCCCGGACTGGGGACAGGGAGGGGATGAGCAGTTCTTC. It translates to CASSPDWGQGGDEQFF.

This rearrangement joins TRBV28 to TRBJ1-4; D is undetermined. The length of the CDR3 is 16 residues. Looked up from germline, CDR1 is MDHEN and CDR2 is SYDVKM. V lost 3 bases to trimming and J lost 2 bases, with 13 bases between them. CDR3: CASSLVGQNTNEKLFF. The CDR3 DNA reads as TGTGCCAGCAGTTTGGTAGGGCAAAATACTAATGAAAAACTGTTTTTT.

This rearrangement joins TRBV7-2 to TRBJ1-4; TRBD1 might be the D (5 bases). The CDR3 sequence is 15 residues long. V was shortened by 1 base and J by 4 bases, with 10 bases between the two germline ends. CDR1 is SGHTA and CDR2 is FQGNSA in the germline V gene. The CDR3 sequence is CASSLVSGGNEKLFF. For the CDR3, the DNA is TGTGCCAGCAGCTTAGTCTCCGGGGGTAATGAAAAACTGTTTTTT.

This clonotype was seen many times. This chain uses TRBV7-2 with TRBJ2-6; 7 bases line up with TRBD2. CDR1 is SGHTA, CDR2 FQGNSA, per germline. J gave up 4 bases and V 3 bases, and 9 bases lay outside the gene matches. The CDR3 sequence is 17 residues long. CDR3 DNA: TGTGCCAGCAGCTTTTCGAGGGGAGGGTACGGGGCCAACGTCCTGACTTTC. Translated: CASSFSRGGYGANVLTF.

The chain combines TRBV4-1 with TRBJ2-7, with 7 bases lining up with TRBD1. The CDR3 contains 14 residues. CDR1 MGHRA and CDR2 YSYEKL come from the germline V gene. J gave up 9 bases and V 1 base, and 9 bases lay outside the gene matches. CDR3 DNA sequence: TGCGCCAGCAGCCAAGGTCTGAGGGGGCTAGGGCAGTACTTC. This translates into CASSQGLRGLGQYF.

The rearrangement uses TRBV7-2 and TRBJ1-3, with D maybe TRBD1 (5 bases). The CDR3 is made up of 14 amino acids. The germline V and J ends were trimmed by 4 bases and 5 bases, with 12 bases remaining between them. CDR1 SGHTA and CDR2 FQGNSA come from the germline V gene. The CDR3 DNA sequence: TGTGCCAGCAGCTCGACAGTTTCCAGAAACACCATATATTTT. Protein sequence: CASSSTVSRNTIYF.

This clonotype has just a few counts. This chain connects TRBV6-2 or TRBV6-3 to TRBJ2-7; D is unresolved. This CDR3 region has 14 residues. V shed 7 bases and J shed 0 bases, with 13 bases lying between them. CDR1 and CDR2 (germline): MNHEY, SVGEGT. The DNA of the CDR3 is TGTGCCAGCACCCGTACGGCCCTCTCCTACGAGCAGTACTTC. Translation: CASTRTALSYEQYF.

This clonotype was counted a few times. The chain recombines TRBV5-1 with TRBJ1-3; 9 bases match TRBD1. Germline CDR1 is SGHRS and CDR2 is YFSETQ. The CDR3 loop spans 14 amino acids. Germline trimming cut 3 bases from V and 4 bases from J; bases unmatched to any gene: 2. The CDR3 DNA reads as TGCGCCAGCAGCTATGGGACAGGGGGAAACACCATATATTTT. It translates to CASSYGTGGNTIYF.

This chain joins TRBV20-1 and TRBJ1-1; D gene unclear. CDR1 is DFQATT and CDR2 is SNEGSKA in the germline V gene (reference sequence). The CDR3 extends over 8 amino acids. Trimming removed 2 bases at V and 11 bases at J, with 3 bases between. In nucleotides, the CDR3 is TGCAGTGCTAGAAATGCTTTCTTT. Translating it yields CSARNAFF.